The 6 T cell receptor beta chains below all came from one sample that was sequenced in a study of glioma-infiltrating T cells. The iRepertoire nested amplicon-rescue multiplex PCR amplified TCR alpha and beta CDR3s from RNA. TCRdb re-called the multiplex PCR reads through MiXCR, storing one row per CDR3 protein. The sample has over 120,000 distinct CDR3 sequences, about two fifths seen once. The sample was glioma tissue, nonneoplastic brain tissue, or PBMCs (not recorded which). Source of these receptors: a human donor with low-grade glioma or glioblastoma, undergoing nonglioma brain surgery, or in good health (not recorded which).

The CDR3 bases are TGTGCCAGCAGTTCGGACAGGGGCATTTATGGCTACACCTTC. Protein: CASSSDRGIYGYTF. The chain joins TRBV2 to TRBJ1-2; 9 bases agree with TRBD1. Germline lookup yields CDR1 SNHLY and CDR2 FYNNEI. J lost 5 bases, V lost 5 bases, and 6 bases had no gene match. The CDR3 totals 14 residues.

This clonotype was seen a handful of times. V gene TRBV14 combines with J gene TRBJ1-1; D is ambiguous. Per germline, CDR1 SGHDN and CDR2 FVKESK. Trimming stripped 2 bases from V and 1 base from J, with 2 bases between. The CDR3 contains 12 residues. The DNA for the CDR3 is TGTGCCAGCAGCCAAAAGAACACTGAAGCTTTCTTT. As protein: CASSQKNTEAFF. Looking up the rest from reference TRBV14 and TRBJ1-1 gives the full variable domain: EAGVTQFPSHSVIEKGQTVTLRCDPISGHDNLYWYRRVMGKEIKFLLHFVKESKQDESGMPNNRFLAERTGGTYSTLKVQPAELEDSGVYFCASSQKNTEAFFGQGTRLTVV.

The gene calls are TRBV15 and TRBJ2-1; TRBD1 aligns across 11 bases. The CDR3 runs 15 residues. Germline lookup yields CDR1 LNHNV and CDR2 YYDKDF (reference sequence). V lost 0 bases and J lost 6; bases outside the gene matches: 1. DNA for the CDR3: TGTGCCACCAGCAGAGATGGGACAGGGGGCAATGAGCAGTTCTTC. Translated: CATSRDGTGGNEQFF.

This clonotype was seen a few times. The chain recombines TRBV6-1 with TRBJ2-5; 7 bases match TRBD1. V gave up 1 base and J gave up 1 base; unmatched junction bases: 0. CDR1 MNHNS and CDR2 SASEGT come from the germline V gene. The CDR3 length is 14 residues. The CDR3 loop reads CASSEGDSQETQYF. CDR3 DNA sequence: TGTGCCAGCAGTGAAGGGGACAGCCAAGAGACCCAGTACTTC.

The J gene is TRBJ1-2, the V gene TRBV20-1, with 8 bases identical to TRBD1. Germline CDR1 and CDR2: DFQATT and SNEGSKA (reference sequence). Losses at the gene ends were 1 base for V and 7 bases for J; bases not matched to a gene: 11. The CDR3 totals 15 residues. DNA of the CDR3: TGCAGTGCTAGAGCTTACAGGGGGGCCGGCTCTGGCTACACCTTC. It specifies CSARAYRGAGSGYTF.

This chain links TRBV5-1 with TRBJ2-1; D might be TRBD2 (6 bases). Trimming shortened V by 5 bases and J by 7 bases, and 10 bases separated the two germline ends. The CDR3 contains 12 residues. Germline V gene lookup returns CDR1 SGHRS and CDR2 YFSETQ. The CDR3 DNA reads as TGCGCCAGCAGGGAGGGACGTAATGAGCAGTTCTTC. Protein product: CASREGRNEQFF.